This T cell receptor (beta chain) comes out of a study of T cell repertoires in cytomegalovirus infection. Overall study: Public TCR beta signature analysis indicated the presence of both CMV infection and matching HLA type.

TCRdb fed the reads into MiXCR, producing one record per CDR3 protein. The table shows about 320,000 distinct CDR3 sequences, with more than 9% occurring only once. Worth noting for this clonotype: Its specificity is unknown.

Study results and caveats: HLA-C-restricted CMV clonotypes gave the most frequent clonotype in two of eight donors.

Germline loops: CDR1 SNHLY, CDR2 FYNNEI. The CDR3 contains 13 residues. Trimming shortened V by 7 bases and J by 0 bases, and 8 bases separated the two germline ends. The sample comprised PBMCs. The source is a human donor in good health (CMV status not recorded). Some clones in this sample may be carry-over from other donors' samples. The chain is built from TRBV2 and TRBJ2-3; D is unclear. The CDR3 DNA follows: TGTGCCAGCAACGTCGACAGCACAGATACGCAGTATTTT. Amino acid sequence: CASNVDSTDTQYF.